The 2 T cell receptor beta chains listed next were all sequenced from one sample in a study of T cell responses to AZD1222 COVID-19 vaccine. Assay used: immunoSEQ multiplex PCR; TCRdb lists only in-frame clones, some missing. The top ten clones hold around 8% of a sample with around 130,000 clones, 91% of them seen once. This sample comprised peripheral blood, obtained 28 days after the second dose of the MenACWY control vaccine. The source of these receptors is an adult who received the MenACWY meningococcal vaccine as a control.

In DNA form, the CDR3 reads TGCGCCAGCAGCCGACAGGGACAAGAGACCCAGTACTTC. Protein sequence: CASSRQGQETQYF. This sequence joins TRBV5-1 and TRBJ2-5; 7 positions match TRBD1. Trimming took 4 bases from V and 2 from J; bases not matched to a gene: 2. Germline V gene sequence: CDR1 SGHRS, CDR2 YFSETQ. CDR3 size: 13 residues.

The CDR3 bases are TGTGCCAGCATTATCCCGGGGACCGGGGAGCTGTTTTTT. It translates to CASIIPGTGELFF. The chain combines TRBV6-5 with TRBJ2-2; tentative D call: TRBD2 (5 bases). V was clipped by 7 bases and J by 5 bases, with 11 bases between them. Germline-derived CDR1 and CDR2 are MNHEY and SVGAGI. The CDR3 length is 13 residues.